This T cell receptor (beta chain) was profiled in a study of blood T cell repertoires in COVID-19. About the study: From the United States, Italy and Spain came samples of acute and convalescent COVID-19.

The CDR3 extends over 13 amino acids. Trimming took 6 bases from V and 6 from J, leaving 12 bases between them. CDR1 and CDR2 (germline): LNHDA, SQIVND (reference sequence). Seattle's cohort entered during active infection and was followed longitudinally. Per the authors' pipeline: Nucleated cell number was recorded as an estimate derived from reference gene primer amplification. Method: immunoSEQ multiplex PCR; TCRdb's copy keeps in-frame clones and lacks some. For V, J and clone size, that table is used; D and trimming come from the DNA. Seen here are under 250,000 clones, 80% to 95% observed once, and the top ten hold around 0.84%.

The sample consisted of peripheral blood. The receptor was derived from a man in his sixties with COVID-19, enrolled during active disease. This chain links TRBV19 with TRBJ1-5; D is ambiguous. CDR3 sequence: CASSLRTLQPQHF. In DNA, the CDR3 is TGTGCCAGTAGCCTGAGAACCCTTCAGCCCCAGCATTTT. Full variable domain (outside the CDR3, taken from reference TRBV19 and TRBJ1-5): DGGITQSPKYLFRKEGQNVTLSCEQNLNHDAMYWYRQDPGQGLRLIYYSQIVNDFQKGDIAEGYSVSREKKESFPLTVTSAQKNPTAFYLCASSLRTLQPQHFGDGTRLSIL.